A selection of T cell receptor beta chains follows, all from one sample in a study of blood T cell repertoires in COVID-19. Method: immunoSEQ multiplex PCR; TCRdb's copy keeps in-frame clones and lacks some. The table has roughly 220,000 clones, about 88% seen once. The sequencing input was PBMCs or T cells enriched from blood (not recorded which). These TCRs come from a young woman who had recovered from COVID-19. The CDR3 runs from the conserved cysteine through the conserved F or W. D genes are given only for firm matches. Clone size, where shown, is once, few, many, or a class for clones that have expanded.

D	V	J	size	DNA	CDR3
TRBD1	TRBV27	TRBJ2-7	few	TGTGCCAGCAGACGGACAGGTGGGAACTACGAGCAGTACTTC	CASRRTGGNYEQYF
TRBD1	TRBV14	TRBJ1-6	NA	TGTGCCAGCAGCCAAGATCCGGGACAGGGTCTATATAATTCACCCCTCCACTTT	CASSQDPGQGLYNSPLHF
TRBD1	TRBV29-1	TRBJ2-3	NA	TGCAGCGTTGCCGGGACAGTCACAGATACGCAGTATTTT	CSVAGTVTDTQYF
NA	TRBV19	TRBJ2-6	once	TGTGCCAGTAGTAAACGGGACTCTGGGGCCAACGTCCTGACTTTC	CASSKRDSGANVLTF
NA	TRBV5-4	TRBJ1-1	NA	TGTGCCAGCAGCTTTAACAGAAGGAACACTGAAGCTTTCTTT	CASSFNRRNTEAFF
TRBD2	TRBV27	TRBJ2-7	NA	TGTGCCAGCACGATCTCCGGGACTAGCGGGGGTAATTCCTACGAGCAGTACTTC	CASTISGTSGGNSYEQYF
TRBD2	TRBV9	TRBJ2-3	NA	TGTGCCAGCAGCCCCCCCTACGCTAGCGGGGGCGGAGATACGCAGTATTTT	CASSPPYASGGGDTQYF
TRBD2	TRBV29-1	TRBJ2-7	few	TGCAGCGCTGGACTAGCGGCTTACGAGCAGTACTTC	CSAGLAAYEQYF
TRBD1	TRBV7-9	TRBJ2-1	NA	TGTGCCAGCAGCCCCTCATACCAGGGGGCCAATGAGCAGTTCTTC	CASSPSYQGANEQFF
NA	TRBV7-2	TRBJ2-2	NA	TGTGCCAGCAGTTTCGGGGGTCGAACTACCGGGGAGCTGTTTTTT	CASSFGGRTTGELFF
TRBD1	TRBV7-2	TRBJ1-5	once	TGTGCCAGCAGCTTTGGCAGGGGGGTTGATCAGCCCCAGCATTTT	CASSFGRGVDQPQHF
TRBD1	TRBV25-1	TRBJ1-2	once	TGTGCCAGCAGTAAACCGGGACAGGGGGCTTTGGGCTACACCTTC	CASSKPGQGALGYTF
TRBD1	TRBV5-1	TRBJ1-2	few	TGCGCCAGCAGCTTGGGGGACAGGGGACTGCATGGCTACACCTTC	CASSLGDRGLHGYTF
NA	TRBV21-1	TRBJ1-3	NA	TGTGCCAGCAGCAAAGTTAGGCGGGGACAGGGCTCTGGAAACACCATATATTTT	CASSKVRRGQGSGNTIYF
TRBD2	TRBV9	TRBJ2-7	once	TGTGCCAGCAGCATGGGACTAGCGGCCTCCTACGAGCAGTACTTC	CASSMGLAASYEQYF
TRBD2	TRBV6-1	TRBJ2-2	NA	TGTGCCAGCAGTGAACTAGCGGGGACGACCGGGGAGCTGTTTTTT	CASSELAGTTGELFF
NA	TRBV9	TRBJ1-2	once	TGTGCCAGCAGCCGCGGGGGTAGCTATGGCTACACCTTC	CASSRGGSYGYTF
TRBD2	TRBV3-1/TRBV3-2	TRBJ2-5	NA	TGTGCCAGCAGCCAAGCAGCGGGGGGGCTAAAGACCCAGTACTTC	CASSQAAGGLKTQYF
NA	TRBV12-5	TRBJ2-5	NA	TGTGCTAGTGGTTTGAGCGCCCGAGGGTCGACCCAGTACTTC	CASGLSARGSTQYF
TRBD2	TRBV11-3	TRBJ2-1	NA	TGTGCCAGCAGCAGCGGGGGGGATCTGTTCTTC	CASSSGGDLFF
TRBD2	TRBV19	TRBJ2-2	NA	TGTGCCAGTAGTCCGTTAGCTGGGAGGGCCGGGGAGCTGTTTTTT	CASSPLAGRAGELFF
NA	TRBV7-8	TRBJ1-3	NA	TGTGCCAGCAGCTTAGTTCCCAGGGCGGGAAACACCATATATTTT	CASSLVPRAGNTIYF
TRBD1	TRBV27	TRBJ1-6	few	TGTGCCAGCACTAACACTTACCGGGACAGGAATTCACCCCTCCACTTT	CASTNTYRDRNSPLHF
NA	TRBV3-1/TRBV3-2	TRBJ2-7	NA	TGTGCCAGCAGCCAAGGGAGTGGCGAGCAGTACTTC	CASSQGSGEQYF
NA	TRBV7-2	TRBJ1-2	NA	TGTGCCAGCAGCTTAAGACAGGACAGCTATGGCTACACCTTC	CASSLRQDSYGYTF
TRBD2	TRBV7-8	TRBJ2-5	NA	TGTGCCAGCAGCAGGAGTAGCGGGGGTATGGAGACCCAGTACTTC	CASSRSSGGMETQYF
NA	TRBV7-2	TRBJ2-1	NA	TGTGCCAGCAGCTTAGACCACTTCACAGGAAACAATGAGCAGTTCTTC	CASSLDHFTGNNEQFF
NA	TRBV7-9	TRBJ2-7	NA	TGTGCCAGCAGCCTCCCTCAGTCTTACGAGCAGTACTTC	CASSLPQSYEQYF
NA	TRBV19	TRBJ1-5	NA	TGTGCCAGTAAATTCATGGGGCGAGATCAGCCCCAGCATTTT	CASKFMGRDQPQHF
NA	TRBV10-3	TRBJ1-4	once	TGTGCCTCCACATCCGCAACTAATGAAAAACTGTTTTTT	CASTSATNEKLFF
NA	TRBV3-1/TRBV3-2	TRBJ2-1	NA	TGTGCCAGCAGCCAAGACTGGGGCAACAGAAATGAGCAGTTCTTC	CASSQDWGNRNEQFF
TRBD1	TRBV7-9	TRBJ1-2	NA	TGTGCCAGCACACCAAGCACAGGGGAAGGCTACACCTTC	CASTPSTGEGYTF
NA	TRBV3-1/TRBV3-2	TRBJ2-5	NA	TGTGCCAGCAGCCAAGAGATTTCGGGGTACCAAGAGACCCAGTACTTC	CASSQEISGYQETQYF
NA	TRBV19	TRBJ1-2	NA	TGTGCCAGTAGTTCTTATACGGATGGCTACACCTTC	CASSSYTDGYTF
NA	TRBV6-2/TRBV6-3	TRBJ1-5	NA	TGTGCCAGCAGTATCCGGGACTTCGGAGGCAATCAGCCCCAGCATTTT	CASSIRDFGGNQPQHF
TRBD1	TRBV12-5	TRBJ2-3	NA	TGTGCTAGTGGGACAGGGATACACACAGATACGCAGTATTTT	CASGTGIHTDTQYF
TRBD1	TRBV19	TRBJ2-7	NA	TGTGCCAGTAGTACATCAGTTCACAGGGGCTACGAGCAGTACTTC	CASSTSVHRGYEQYF
NA	TRBV7-2	TRBJ2-3	NA	TGTGCCAGCAGCTTAGCGGAGGGTGTATTCACAGATACGCAGTATTTT	CASSLAEGVFTDTQYF
NA	TRBV7-2	TRBJ2-6	NA	TGTGCCAGCAGCTCCGGGGTTACTGGGGCCAACGTCCTGACTTTC	CASSSGVTGANVLTF
TRBD1	TRBV6-2/TRBV6-3	TRBJ2-7	NA	TGTGCCAGCAGCAGCCTCACAGGGGGCCGCGTCGAGCAGTACTTC	CASSSLTGGRVEQYF
NA	TRBV3-1/TRBV3-2	TRBJ1-3	NA	TGTGCCAGCAGCCCCACAGGGTTTGAGGGAAACACCATATATTTT	CASSPTGFEGNTIYF
NA	TRBV29-1	TRBJ1-2	NA	TGCAGCGTGGAAAGGGGGACTAACTATGGCTACACCTTC	CSVERGTNYGYTF
NA	TRBV12-5	TRBJ1-5	NA	TGTGCTAGTGGGCGGTCCAACGCGGGCAATCAGCCCCAGCATTTT	CASGRSNAGNQPQHF